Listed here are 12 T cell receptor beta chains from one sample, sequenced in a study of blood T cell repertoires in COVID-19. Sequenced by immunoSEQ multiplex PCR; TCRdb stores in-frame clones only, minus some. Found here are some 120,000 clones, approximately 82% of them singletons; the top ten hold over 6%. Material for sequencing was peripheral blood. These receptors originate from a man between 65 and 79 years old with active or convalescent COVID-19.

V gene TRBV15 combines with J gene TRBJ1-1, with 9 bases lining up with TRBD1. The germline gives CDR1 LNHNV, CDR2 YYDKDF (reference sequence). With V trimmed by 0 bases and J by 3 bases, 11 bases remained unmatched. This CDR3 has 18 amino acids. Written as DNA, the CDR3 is TGTGCCACCAGCAGAGATCGGAACCCCGGGACAGGGTACACTGAAGCTTTCTTT. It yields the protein CATSRDRNPGTGYTEAFF.

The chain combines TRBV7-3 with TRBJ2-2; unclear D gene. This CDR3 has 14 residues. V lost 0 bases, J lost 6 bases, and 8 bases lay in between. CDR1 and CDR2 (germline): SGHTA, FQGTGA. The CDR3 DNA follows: TGTGCCAGCAGCTTAACCTCTAGGTCCGGGGAGCTGTTTTTT. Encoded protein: CASSLTSRSGELFF.

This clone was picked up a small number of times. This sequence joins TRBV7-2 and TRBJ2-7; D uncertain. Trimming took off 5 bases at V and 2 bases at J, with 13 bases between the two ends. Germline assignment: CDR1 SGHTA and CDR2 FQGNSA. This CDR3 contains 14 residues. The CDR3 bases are TGTGCCAGCAGCCCTGCTATCTCGACCTACGAGCAGTACTTC. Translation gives CASSPAISTYEQYF.

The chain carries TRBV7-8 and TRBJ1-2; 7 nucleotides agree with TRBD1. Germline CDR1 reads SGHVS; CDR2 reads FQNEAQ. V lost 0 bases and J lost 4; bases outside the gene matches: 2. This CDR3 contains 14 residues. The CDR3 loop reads CASSLAGQAYGYTF. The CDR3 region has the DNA TGTGCCAGCAGCTTAGCTGGACAGGCCTATGGCTACACCTTC.

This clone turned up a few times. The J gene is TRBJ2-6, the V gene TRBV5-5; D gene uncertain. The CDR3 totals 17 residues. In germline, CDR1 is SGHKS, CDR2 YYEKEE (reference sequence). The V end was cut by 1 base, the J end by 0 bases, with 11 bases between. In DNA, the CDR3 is TGTGCCAGCAGCTTGAGCCCCCCCAACTCTGGGGCCAACGTCCTGACTTTC. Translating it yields CASSLSPPNSGANVLTF.

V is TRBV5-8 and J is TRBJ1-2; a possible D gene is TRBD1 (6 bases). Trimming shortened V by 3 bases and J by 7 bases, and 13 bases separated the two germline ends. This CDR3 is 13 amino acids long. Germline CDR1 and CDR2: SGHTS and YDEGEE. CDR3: CASSSPGVRGYTF. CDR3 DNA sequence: TGTGCCAGCAGCTCTCCAGGGGTTCGTGGCTACACCTTC.

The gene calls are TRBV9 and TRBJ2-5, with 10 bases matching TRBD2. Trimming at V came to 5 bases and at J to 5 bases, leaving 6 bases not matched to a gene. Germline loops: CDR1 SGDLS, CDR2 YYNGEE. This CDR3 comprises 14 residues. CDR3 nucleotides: TGTGCCAGCAGTCCCCCTAGCGGGAGTGAGACCCAGTACTTC. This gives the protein CASSPPSGSETQYF.

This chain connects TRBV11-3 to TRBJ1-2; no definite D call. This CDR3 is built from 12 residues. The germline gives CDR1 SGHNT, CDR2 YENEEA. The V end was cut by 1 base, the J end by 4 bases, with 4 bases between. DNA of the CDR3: TGTGCCAGCAGCTTAGCCTCCTATGGCTACACCTTC. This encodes CASSLASYGYTF. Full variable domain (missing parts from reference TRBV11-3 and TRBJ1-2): EAGVVQSPRYKIIEKKQPVAFWCNPISGHNTLYWYLQNLGQGPELLIRYENEEAVDDSQLPKDRFSAERLKGVDSTLKIQPAELGDSAVYLCASSLASYGYTFGSGTRLTVV.

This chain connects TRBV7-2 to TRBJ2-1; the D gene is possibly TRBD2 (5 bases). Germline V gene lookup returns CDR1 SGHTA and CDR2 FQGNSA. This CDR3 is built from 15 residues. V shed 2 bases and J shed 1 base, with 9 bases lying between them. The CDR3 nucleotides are TGTGCCAGCAGCTTACGGGATGTATCCTACAATGAGCAGTTCTTC. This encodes CASSLRDVSYNEQFF.

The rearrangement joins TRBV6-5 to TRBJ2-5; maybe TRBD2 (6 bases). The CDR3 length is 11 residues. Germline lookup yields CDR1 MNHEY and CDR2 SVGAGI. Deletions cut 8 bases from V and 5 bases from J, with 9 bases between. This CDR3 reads CASGRGETQYF. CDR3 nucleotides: TGTGCCAGCGGCCGGGGGGAGACCCAGTACTTC.

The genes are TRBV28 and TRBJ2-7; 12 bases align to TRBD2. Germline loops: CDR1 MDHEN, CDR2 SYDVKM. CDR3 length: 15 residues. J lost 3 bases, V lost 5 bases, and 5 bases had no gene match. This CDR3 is CASSPRLAGVYEQYF. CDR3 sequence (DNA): TGTGCCAGCAGTCCGAGACTAGCGGGGGTCTACGAGCAGTACTTC.

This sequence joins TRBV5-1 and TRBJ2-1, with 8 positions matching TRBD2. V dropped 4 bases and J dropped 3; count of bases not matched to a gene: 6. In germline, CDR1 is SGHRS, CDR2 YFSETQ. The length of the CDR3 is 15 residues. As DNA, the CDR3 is TGCGCCAGCAGCGGAACCGGGACTAGCTACAATGAGCAGTTCTTC. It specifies CASSGTGTSYNEQFF. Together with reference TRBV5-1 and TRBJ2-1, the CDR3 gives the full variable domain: KAGVTQTPRYLIKTRGQQVTLSCSPISGHRSVSWYQQTPGQGLQFLFEYFSETQRNKGNFPGRFSGRQFSNSRSEMNVSTLELGDSALYLCASSGTGTSYNEQFFGPGTRLTVL.